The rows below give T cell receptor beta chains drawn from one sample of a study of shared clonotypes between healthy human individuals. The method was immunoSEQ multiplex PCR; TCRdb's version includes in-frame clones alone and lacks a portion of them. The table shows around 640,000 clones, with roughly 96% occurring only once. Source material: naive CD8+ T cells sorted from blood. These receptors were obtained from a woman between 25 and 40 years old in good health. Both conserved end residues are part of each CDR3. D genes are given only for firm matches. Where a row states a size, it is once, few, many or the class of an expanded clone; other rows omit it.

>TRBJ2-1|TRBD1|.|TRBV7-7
TGTGCCAGCAGCCCCGACAGGGCTTTCAATGAGCAGTTCTTC
CASSPDRAFNEQFF
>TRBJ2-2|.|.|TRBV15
TGTGCCACCAGCACTGCGGGCGGGGAGCTGTTTTTT
CATSTAGGELFF
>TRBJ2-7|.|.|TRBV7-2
TGTGCCAGCAGCTATGGGGGACCCTACGAGCAGTACTTC
CASSYGGPYEQYF
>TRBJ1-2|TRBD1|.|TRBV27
TGTGCCAGCAGTTCCGGACAGGGCGTCTATGGCTACACCTTC
CASSSGQGVYGYTF
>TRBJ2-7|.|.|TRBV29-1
TGCAGCGTTGCCGGTATGGTGGGTTACACCTACGAGCAGTACTTC
CSVAGMVGYTYEQYF
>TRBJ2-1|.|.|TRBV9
TGTGCCAGCAGCGTAGGAGGAGGAGGTGAGCAGTTCTTC
CASSVGGGGEQFF
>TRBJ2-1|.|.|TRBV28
TGTGCCAGCAGCTTCGGGTCTAGCTTGGTCAATGAGCAGTTCTTC
CASSFGSSLVNEQFF
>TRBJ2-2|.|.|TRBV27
TGTGCCAGCAGTCGCCCCGGGGTCGCCGGGGAGCTGTTTTTT
CASSRPGVAGELFF
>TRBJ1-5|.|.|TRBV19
TGTGCCAGTAGTATCCGAGGTGGGGCGGGACAGCCCCAGCATTTT
CASSIRGGAGQPQHF
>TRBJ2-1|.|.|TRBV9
TGTGCCAGCAGCGGAGGGGGTGATGAGCAGTTCTTC
CASSGGGDEQFF
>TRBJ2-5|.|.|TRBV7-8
TGTGCCAGCAGCTTAGTTAGTGTCAGGACGGGGGAGACCCAGTACTTC
CASSLVSVRTGETQYF
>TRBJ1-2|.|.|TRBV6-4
TGTGCCAGCATGACTGGGGGTACCTATGGCTACACCTTC
CASMTGGTYGYTF
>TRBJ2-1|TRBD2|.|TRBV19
TGTGCCAGTAGTGTAGAGACTAGCGGGTCCGAGCAGTTCTTC
CASSVETSGSEQFF
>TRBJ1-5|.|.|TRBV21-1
TGTGCCAGCAGCAGACCTGCCGGGAGTCCTTGTGGGAGCAATCAGCCCCAGCATTTT
CASSRPAGSPCGSNQPQHF
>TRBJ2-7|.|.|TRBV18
TGTGCCAGCTCACCACCAGGCGGAGATGCCTACGAGCAGTACTTC
CASSPPGGDAYEQYF
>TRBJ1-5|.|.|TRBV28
TGTGCCAGCAGTTTTGGTCTTCTCGGCAATCAGCCCCAGCATTTT
CASSFGLLGNQPQHF
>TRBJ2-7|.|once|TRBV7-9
TGTGCCAGCAGCTCTCCTCTCACAGGGTTCGACTCCTACGAGCAGTACTTC
CASSSPLTGFDSYEQYF
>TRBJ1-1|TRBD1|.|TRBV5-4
TGTGCCAGCAGCTTGGCCTGGGCAGGGGGCGTCTCAGCTTTCTTT
CASSLAWAGGVSAFF
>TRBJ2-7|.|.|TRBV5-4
TGTGCCAGCAGCTTCTTAGGGGATGGCGACGAGCAGTACTTC
CASSFLGDGDEQYF
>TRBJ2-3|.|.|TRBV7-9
TGTGCCAGCAGCTCCCCGATGGGGAGCACAGATACGCAGTATTTT
CASSSPMGSTDTQYF
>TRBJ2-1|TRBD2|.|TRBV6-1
TGTGCCAGCAGTGAATACCCCCCCAGACTCGTGTTGGCTAGCGGGAGCGATGAGCAGTTCTTC
CASSEYPPRLVLASGSDEQFF
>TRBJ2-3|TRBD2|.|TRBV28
TGTGCCAGCACCTGGACTAGCGGCACAGATACGCAGTATTTT
CASTWTSGTDTQYF
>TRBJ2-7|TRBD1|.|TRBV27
TGTGCCAGCAGCAAAGGACAGGGACAACCCGAACACGAGCAGTACTTC
CASSKGQGQPEHEQYF
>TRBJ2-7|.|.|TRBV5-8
TGTGCCAGCAGCGCGGGACAGTACAACTACGAGCAGTACTTC
CASSAGQYNYEQYF
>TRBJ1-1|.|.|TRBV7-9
TGTGCCAGCAGCGATGGGGGGTCCCTGAACACTGAAGCTTTCTTT
CASSDGGSLNTEAFF
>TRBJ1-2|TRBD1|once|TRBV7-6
TGTGCCAGCAGCTTAGCCGAAGGGGGCGGCACTAACTATGGCTACACCTTC
CASSLAEGGGTNYGYTF
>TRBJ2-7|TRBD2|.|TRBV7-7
TGTGCCAGCAGCGAACGCCTAGGGACTAGCTACGAGCAGTACTTC
CASSERLGTSYEQYF
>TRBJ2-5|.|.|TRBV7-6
TGTGCCAGCAGCCCCGACCCAGAACAAGAGACCCAGTACTTC
CASSPDPEQETQYF
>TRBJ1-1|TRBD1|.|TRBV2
TGTGCCAGCAGCCACGGACAGGACACTGAAGCTTTCTTT
CASSHGQDTEAFF
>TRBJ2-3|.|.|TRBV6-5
TGTGCCAGCAGTTACTCGTATACGCAGTATTTT
CASSYSYTQYF
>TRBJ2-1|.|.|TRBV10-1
TGCGCCAGCAGTGAGTCTCAGGAGGTAAACAAGGATGAGCAGTTCTTC
CASSESQEVNKDEQFF
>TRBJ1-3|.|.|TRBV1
TGCACCAGCAGCCACCGATATCCCGTAGCTCCCAGTCACTCTGGAAACACCATATATTTT
CTSSHRYPVAPSHSGNTIYF
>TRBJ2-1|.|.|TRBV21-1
TGTGCCAGCAGGTATAACATAGCCCATTCCGACAATGAGCAGTTCTTC
CASRYNIAHSDNEQFF
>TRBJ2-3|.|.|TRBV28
TGTGCCAGCAGTTTACTGGACAGCCCAGATACGCAGTATTTT
CASSLLDSPDTQYF
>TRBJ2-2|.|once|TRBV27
TGTGCCAGCAGCCGTATTTACCAGACCACTACGCGGGACACCGGGGAGCTGTTTTTT
CASSRIYQTTTRDTGELFF
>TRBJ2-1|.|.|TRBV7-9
TGTGCCAGCAGCCCGACCTGGTCCTACAATGAGCAGTTCTTC
CASSPTWSYNEQFF
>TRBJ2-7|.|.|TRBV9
TGTGCCAGCAGCGTACCCTCCTACGAGCAGTACTTC
CASSVPSYEQYF
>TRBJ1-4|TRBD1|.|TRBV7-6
TGTGCCAGCAGCTTAGACAGGGGAGCTAATGAAAAACTGTTTTTT
CASSLDRGANEKLFF
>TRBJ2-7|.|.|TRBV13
TGTGCCAGCAGCTTAGGACGGAACTCCTACGAGCAGTACTTC
CASSLGRNSYEQYF
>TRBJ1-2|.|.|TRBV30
TGTGCCTGGGTGAGGGCAAAAATCTATGGCTACACCTTC
CAWVRAKIYGYTF
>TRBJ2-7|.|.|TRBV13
TGTGCCAGCAATGAGGGTAGCAGGGACGAGCAGTACTTC
CASNEGSRDEQYF
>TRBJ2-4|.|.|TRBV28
TGTGCCAGCAGTTCCCCGGACCCTGCCAAAAACATTCAGTACTTC
CASSSPDPAKNIQYF
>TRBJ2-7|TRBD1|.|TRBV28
TGTGCCAGCAGCCTCCGACAGGGTGGTTTTTACGAGCAGTACTTC
CASSLRQGGFYEQYF
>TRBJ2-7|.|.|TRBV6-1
TGTGCCAGCAGCCTCGGACCCCCGGCCTACGAGCAGTACTTC
CASSLGPPAYEQYF
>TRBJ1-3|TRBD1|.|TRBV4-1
TGCGCCAGCAGCTCCCGGGACAGTGGAGGAAACACCATATATTTT
CASSSRDSGGNTIYF
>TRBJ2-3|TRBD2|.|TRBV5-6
TGTGCCAGCAGCTTGCCTAGCGGAAGAAGCACAGATACGCAGTATTTT
CASSLPSGRSTDTQYF